This T cell receptor beta chain was observed in a study of T cell responses to AZD1222 COVID-19 vaccine. Regarding the study as a whole: Two doses of AZD1222 preceded a rise in Spike-specific TCR breadth and depth. Spike was spanned by vaccine-associated CD4 TCRs, which were dominant at 160-218 and 743-854. Most donors were white British and more were female, and clonal diversity was possibly underestimated.

TCRdb keeps only in-frame clones here, not all; method: immunoSEQ multiplex PCR. This table has 120,000 to 150,000 clones, around 91% appearing once. Details on this clone: Its antigen is undetermined.

This TCR derives from an adult in good health. The specimen comprised peripheral blood, sampled on day 0 of AZD1222 vaccination.

CDR3 sequence: CASSIWAAGELFF. Written as DNA, the CDR3 is TGTGCCAGTAGTATATGGGCGGCGGGAGAGTTGTTCTTC. The chain combines TRBV19 with TRBJ2-1; the match to TRBD2 covers 7 bases. CDR1 LNHDA and CDR2 SQIVND come from the germline V gene (reference sequence). The J segment lost 15 bases and the V segment lost 2 bases, leaving 10 bases of the junction unmatched. The CDR3 has 13 residues.